This T cell receptor beta chain is drawn from a study of shared clonotypes between healthy human individuals. As for the study in general: CD4 naive and CD4 memory each took three plates per donor, while CD8 naive took two and CD8 memory one. Overall study results and limits: Relative to their counterparts shared across all four donors, non-shared clonotypes exhibited diminished generation probabilities.

Assay used: immunoSEQ multiplex PCR; TCRdb lists only in-frame clones, some missing. The table records roughly 890,000 clones, almost 95% of them present only once. Notes on this clone: Its antigen is as yet unknown. Different DNA sequences within this sample yield the same CDR3.

Naive CD8 cells lacked CD45RO and underwent positive selection for CCR7, leaving out terminally differentiated effector memory CD45RA+ cells. The sequence was obtained from a man younger than 45 in good health. Sequencing used naive CD8+ T cells sorted from blood.

CDR3 nucleotides: TGTGCCAGCAGCGTAGACTACAATGAGCAGTTCTTC. Its translation is CASSVDYNEQFF. The V gene is TRBV9, the J gene TRBJ2-1; D unclear. Trimming left V 0 bases short and J 3 bases short, with 1 base between. This CDR3 has 12 residues. Germline CDR1 reads SGDLS; CDR2 reads YYNGEE.